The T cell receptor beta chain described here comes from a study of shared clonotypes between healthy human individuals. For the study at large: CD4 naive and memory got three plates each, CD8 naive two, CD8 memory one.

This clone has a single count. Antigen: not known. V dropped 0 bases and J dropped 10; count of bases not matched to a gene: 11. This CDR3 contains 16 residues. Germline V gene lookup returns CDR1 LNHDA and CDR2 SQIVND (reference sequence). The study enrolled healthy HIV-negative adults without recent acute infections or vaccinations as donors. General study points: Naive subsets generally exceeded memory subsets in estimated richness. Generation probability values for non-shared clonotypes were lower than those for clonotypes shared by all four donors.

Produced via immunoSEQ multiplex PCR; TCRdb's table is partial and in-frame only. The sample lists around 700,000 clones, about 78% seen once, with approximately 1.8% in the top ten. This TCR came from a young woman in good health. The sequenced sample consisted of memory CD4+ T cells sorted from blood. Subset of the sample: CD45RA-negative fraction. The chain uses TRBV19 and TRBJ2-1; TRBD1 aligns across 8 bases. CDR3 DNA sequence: TGTGCCAGTAGTATAGAGACAGGGGAACCCTTTGGGGAGCAGTTCTTC. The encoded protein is CASSIETGEPFGEQFF.